These 9 T cell receptor beta chains were sequenced from one sample in a study of cytotoxic CD8 clonotypes in ibrutinib-treated CLL. Sequencing used immunoSEQ multiplex PCR; TCRdb keeps in-frame clones, though not all of them. This table holds approximately 300,000 clones, around four fifths found once. Material: PBMCs, obtained before ibrutinib treatment. The receptors were gathered from a human donor with chronic lymphocytic leukemia.

The chain employs TRBV25-1 and TRBJ2-3; unclear D gene. This CDR3 contains 14 residues. Trimming removed 5 bases at V and 2 bases at J, with 11 bases between. CDR1 MGHDK and CDR2 SYGVNS come from the germline V gene. CDR3: CASSTSRYTDTQYF. The CDR3 coding sequence is TGTGCCAGCAGTACCTCCCGGTACACAGATACGCAGTATTTT.

The J gene is TRBJ2-2, the V gene TRBV25-1; D is undetermined. Trimming left V 0 bases short and J 4 bases short, with 12 bases between. CDR3 length: 16 residues. Germline V gene lookup returns CDR1 MGHDK and CDR2 SYGVNS. CDR3 sequence reads: CASSEYGLGGTGELFF. For the CDR3, the DNA is TGTGCCAGCAGTGAATACGGCCTAGGTGGCACCGGGGAGCTGTTTTTT. The whole variable domain, remainder taken from reference TRBV25-1 and TRBJ2-2, is EADIYQTPRYLVIGTGKKITLECSQTMGHDKMYWYQQDPGMELHLIHYSYGVNSTEKGDLSSESTVSRIRTEHFPLTLESARPSHTSQYLCASSEYGLGGTGELFFGEGSRLTVL.

The sample holds a few counts of this clone. The rearrangement links TRBV25-1 to TRBJ2-7; no clear D. V was cut by 3 bases and J by 5 bases, with 5 bases left in between. Germline V gene data show CDR1 as MGHDK and CDR2 as SYGVNS. The CDR3 has 11 amino acids. The CDR3: CASSEANEQYF. The CDR3 region has the DNA TGTGCCAGCAGTGAGGCGAACGAGCAGTACTTC.

The genes are TRBV28 and TRBJ2-7; 7 positions agree with TRBD2. Germline CDR1 MDHEN, CDR2 SYDVKM. The J segment lost 7 bases and the V segment lost 6 bases, leaving 12 bases of the junction unmatched. This CDR3 is 14 amino acids long. CDR3: CASSLITSAWEQYF. DNA for the CDR3: TGTGCCAGCAGCCTCATTACTAGCGCCTGGGAGCAGTACTTC.

The chain joins TRBV7-3 to TRBJ2-3, with TRBD1 as a possible D gene (6 bases). Germline V gene data show CDR1 as SGHTA and CDR2 as FQGTGA. V gave up 5 bases and J gave up 2 bases, with 11 bases separating them. CDR3 length: 14 residues. CDR3: CASSPRGHTDTQYF. The CDR3 bases are TGTGCCAGCAGCCCCAGGGGTCACACAGATACGCAGTATTTT.

V is TRBV6-5 and J is TRBJ2-7; 7 bases are shared with TRBD1. CDR3 length: 15 amino acids. The trim removed 5 bases at V and 6 bases at J, leaving 13 bases unmatched. Germline lookup yields CDR1 MNHEY and CDR2 SVGAGI. CDR3: CASSIGQAPSGEQYF. In DNA form, the CDR3 reads TGTGCCAGCAGTATCGGACAGGCGCCCTCCGGCGAGCAGTACTTC.

This rearrangement joins TRBV27 to TRBJ2-3; possible D gene TRBD2, 6 bases. The V end was cut by 4 bases, the J end by 0 bases, with 11 bases between. CDR1 and CDR2 (germline): MNHEY, SMNVEV (reference sequence). CDR3 length: 15 residues. The CDR3 region is CASSWSGVSTDTQYF. CDR3 in DNA: TGTGCCAGCAGTTGGTCGGGAGTCAGCACAGATACGCAGTATTTT.

The rearrangement links TRBV6-6 to TRBJ1-2; 8 bases agree with TRBD1. The CDR3 runs 13 residues. Per germline, CDR1 MNHNY and CDR2 SVGAGI (reference sequence). V trimming: 8 bases; J trimming: 4 bases; junction bases outside the gene matches: 6. The DNA of the CDR3 is TGTGCCAGCCGGACAGGGACACGCTATGGCTACACCTTC. Amino acids: CASRTGTRYGYTF.

This chain connects TRBV10-2 to TRBJ1-2, with 7 bases fitting TRBD1. Germline CDR1 and CDR2: WSHSY and SAAADI. CDR3 size: 16 residues. V shed 6 bases, J shed 6 bases, and the junction held 16 bases outside the gene matches. CDR3 nucleotides: TGCGCCAGCAGCGAGACAGGGAACATCAAAAGGAATGGCTACACCTTC. Its protein product is CASSETGNIKRNGYTF.